These 30 T cell receptor beta chains were all obtained from the same sample, sequenced in a study of PD-L1 blockade in urothelial cancer. The protocol was immunoSEQ multiplex PCR, while the TCRdb copy is restricted to in-frame clones and leaves out a portion. This sample has around 100,000 clones, with about 90% found just once. The source material was PBMCs, sampled around atezolizumab (anti-PD-L1) treatment. All receptors derive from a woman older than 75 with urothelial cancer.

This chain joins TRBV28 and TRBJ1-1, with TRBD1 matching over 10 bases. The junction had 5 bases not matched to a gene; V was cut back by 6 bases and J by 7 bases. This CDR3 has 13 amino acids. Germline assignment: CDR1 MDHEN and CDR2 SYDVKM. The CDR3 DNA reads as TGTGCCAGCAGAAGGACAGGGGGACTTGAAGCTTTCTTT. Translating gives CASRRTGGLEAFF.

The rearrangement uses TRBV4-1 and TRBJ2-5; 8 bases are a match to TRBD1. From germline, CDR1 is MGHRA and CDR2 YSYEKL. This CDR3 spans 14 amino acids. V dropped 1 base and J dropped 5; count of bases not matched to a gene: 3. Written as DNA, the CDR3 is TGCGCCAGCAGCCAAGGGACAGGGAGTGAGACCCAGTACTTC. Translating gives CASSQGTGSETQYF.

The chain carries TRBV7-9 and TRBJ2-2; 9 bases agree with TRBD2. The CDR3 has 16 residues. J lost 6 bases, V lost 5 bases, and 10 bases had no gene match. Per germline, CDR1 SEHNR and CDR2 FQNEAQ (reference sequence). Written as DNA, the CDR3 is TGTGCCAGCAGCCCCCTGCGGGAGGGCCGGGCCGGGGAGCTGTTTTTT. This codes for CASSPLREGRAGELFF.

The rearrangement joins TRBV5-1 to TRBJ2-5, with 10 bases aligning to TRBD2. This CDR3 contains 17 residues. The germline CDR1 and CDR2 sequences are SGHRS and YFSETQ. V dropped 2 bases and J dropped 5; count of bases not matched to a gene: 12. The CDR3: CASSFRLAGRMGETQYF. CDR3 DNA: TGCGCCAGCAGCTTCCGACTAGCGGGTCGAATGGGGGAGACCCAGTACTTC.

V and J are TRBV6-1 and TRBJ2-1; 10 bases align to TRBD2. Germline V gene data show CDR1 as MNHNS and CDR2 as SASEGT. The CDR3 is 15 amino acids. With 8 bases clipped from V and 8 bases from J, the junction kept 12 bases outside the gene matches. CDR3: CASPGLAFLADEQFF. CDR3 DNA: TGTGCCAGCCCGGGACTAGCGTTTTTGGCGGATGAGCAGTTCTTC.

This chain links TRBV28 with TRBJ1-5; maybe TRBD1 (6 bases). The CDR3 has 13 amino acids. Germline values: CDR1 MDHEN, CDR2 SYDVKM. The V end was cut by 10 bases, the J end by 3 bases, with 13 bases between. CDR3 DNA sequence: TGTGCCAACGGAAGGGGGATCAATCAGCCCCAGCATTTT. Protein: CANGRGINQPQHF.

This CDR3 is CAWSGDFTAETQYF. The DNA for the CDR3 is TGTGCCTGGAGTGGAGACTTCACCGCAGAGACCCAGTACTTC. This chain joins TRBV30 and TRBJ2-5; D not certain. Germline CDR1 is GTSNPN and CDR2 is SVGIG (reference sequence). V lost 1 base to trimming and J lost 4 bases, with 13 bases between them. The CDR3 sequence is 14 residues long.

The chain joins TRBV14 to TRBJ2-1; the D is unclear. The germline V and J ends were trimmed by 4 bases and 0 bases, with 10 bases remaining between them. This CDR3 spans 15 amino acids. Germline V gene sequence: CDR1 SGHDN, CDR2 FVKESK. CDR3 region: CASSPLHGSYNEQFF. The CDR3 nucleotides read TGTGCCAGCAGCCCCCTCCACGGCTCCTACAATGAGCAGTTCTTC.

The CDR3 here is CASSSRGGEETQYF. The CDR3, as DNA: TGTGCCAGCAGCTCCCGGGGAGGTGAAGAGACCCAGTACTTC. The chain has TRBV7-8 and TRBJ2-5, with D maybe TRBD2 (6 bases). This CDR3 region has 14 residues. The V end lost 4 bases, the J end lost 3 bases, and 12 bases lay between the germline ends. Germline V gene lookup returns CDR1 SGHVS and CDR2 FQNEAQ.

The V and J genes are TRBV5-1 and TRBJ2-1; 10 bases map to TRBD1. There are 15 residues in the CDR3. The V gene end was trimmed by 3 bases and the J gene end by 6 bases; junction bases not matched to a gene: 6. Germline V gives CDR1 SGHRS, CDR2 YFSETQ. The CDR3 DNA reads TGCGCCAGCAGCTACGGGACAGGGGTAATCAATGAGCAGTTCTTC. It is translated as CASSYGTGVINEQFF.

This clone was seen a few times. The chain combines TRBV27 with TRBJ1-2, with D possibly matching TRBD1 (5 bases). Between the trimmed V and J ends, which lost 10 bases and 7 bases, there was a span of 22 bases. Looked up from germline, CDR1 is MNHEY and CDR2 is SMNVEV (reference sequence). The CDR3 sequence is 14 residues long. The CDR3 loop reads CATSNGGGPSGYTF. The CDR3 DNA reads TGTGCCACCTCCAATGGGGGGGGACCGAGTGGCTACACCTTC.

The rearrangement uses TRBV27 and TRBJ2-3, with TRBD2 identical over 10 bases. This CDR3 is built from 16 residues. Looked up from germline, CDR1 is MNHEY and CDR2 is SMNVEV (reference sequence). Trimming removed 6 bases from V and 1 base from J; junction bases left unmatched: 7. The CDR3 region has the DNA TGTGCCAGCAGCCCCCTAGCGGGAGTCGGCACAGATACGCAGTATTTT. Its translation is CASSPLAGVGTDTQYF.

The CDR3 is CSARTSGSYEQYF. The CDR3 nucleotides read TGCAGCGCCCGGACTAGCGGGTCCTACGAGCAGTACTTC. The rearrangement uses TRBV29-1 and TRBJ2-7; 11 bases line up with TRBD2. Trimming removed 7 bases from V and 1 base from J; junction bases left unmatched: 3. Germline CDR1 and CDR2: SQVTM and ANQGSEA. This CDR3 contains 13 residues.

The chain uses TRBV28 and TRBJ1-3; a weak D match, TRBD1 (6 bases). The ends were cut back, 5 bases at V and 1 base at J, with 12 bases in the middle. The CDR3 runs to 15 residues. CDR1 MDHEN and CDR2 SYDVKM come from the germline V gene. CDR3 residues: CASSLPTGSGNTIYF. The DNA of the CDR3 is TGTGCCAGCAGTCTCCCGACAGGTTCTGGAAACACCATATATTTT.

J is TRBJ1-1 and V is TRBV19, with D possibly TRBD1 on 6 matching bases. Per the germline V gene, CDR1 is LNHDA and CDR2 is SQIVND (reference sequence). CDR3 length: 15 residues. The V end lost 6 bases, the J end lost 0 bases, and 14 bases lay between the germline ends. This CDR3 reads CASRAEDRLNTEAFF. In DNA, the CDR3 is TGTGCCAGTAGGGCCGAGGACAGACTGAACACTGAAGCTTTCTTT.

This clone turned up a few times. The CDR3 region has the DNA TGTGCCTCTAATTATTTCTTCCTGACAGGGGATGGCTACACCTTC. This codes for CASNYFFLTGDGYTF. This sequence joins TRBV19 and TRBJ1-2, with TRBD1 matching over 8 bases. Germline V gene data show CDR1 as LNHDA and CDR2 as SQIVND (reference sequence). V was clipped by 11 bases and J by 6 bases; unmatched bases: 17. The CDR3 totals 15 residues.

This chain connects TRBV14 to TRBJ1-1; 7 bases agree with TRBD1. The CDR3 is made up of 13 amino acids. J lost 1 base, V lost 4 bases, and 0 bases had no gene match. Germline values: CDR1 SGHDN, CDR2 FVKESK. In nucleotides, the CDR3 is TGTGCCAGCAGCCGGACAGGGAACACTGAAGCTTTCTTT. It encodes CASSRTGNTEAFF. The full variable domain, with the rest looked up from reference TRBV14 and TRBJ1-1, is EAGVTQFPSHSVIEKGQTVTLRCDPISGHDNLYWYRRVMGKEIKFLLHFVKESKQDESGMPNNRFLAERTGGTYSTLKVQPAELEDSGVYFCASSRTGNTEAFFGQGTRLTVV.

The V gene is TRBV7-9, the J gene TRBJ2-1, with D perhaps matching TRBD2 (7 bases). Germline V gene data show CDR1 as SEHNR and CDR2 as FQNEAQ (reference sequence). The CDR3 is made up of 15 amino acids. Trimming pared 6 bases from V and 3 bases from J, leaving 15 bases between. The CDR3 nucleotides are TGTGCCAGCAGTCCTAGCGGCAGGGGCTACAATGAGCAGTTCTTC. Translated: CASSPSGRGYNEQFF.

This rearrangement joins TRBV25-1 to TRBJ1-2; a possible D gene is TRBD1 (5 bases). The CDR3 length is 12 residues. The germline V gene encodes CDR1 MGHDK and CDR2 SYGVNS. V lost 8 bases and J 0 bases, leaving 7 bases between the germline ends. CDR3 in amino acids: CASGGANYGYTF. CDR3 in DNA: TGTGCCAGCGGAGGGGCTAACTATGGCTACACCTTC.

The rearrangement joins TRBV6-6 to TRBJ1-1, with 7 bases lining up with TRBD1. Per germline, CDR1 MNHNY and CDR2 SVGAGI (reference sequence). The CDR3 consists of 15 residues. Trimming cost V 4 bases and J 5 bases; bases outside gene matches: 10. CDR3 bases: TGTGCCAGCAGTTCTCTGACAGGGATGGGTACTGAAGCTTTCTTT. Its protein product is CASSSLTGMGTEAFF.

This chain links TRBV7-3 with TRBJ2-3; D remains unclear. Per the germline V gene, CDR1 is SGHTA and CDR2 is FQGTGA. CDR3 size: 13 residues. V lost 5 bases, J lost 4 bases, and 10 bases lay in between. The CDR3 coding sequence is TGTGCCAGCAGCGACTTGGAGTCAGATACGCAGTATTTT. Translation gives CASSDLESDTQYF.

The V call is TRBV5-1, the J call TRBJ2-1; the match to TRBD2 covers 9 bases. The germline V gene encodes CDR1 SGHRS and CDR2 YFSETQ. V lost 0 bases and J lost 6; bases outside the gene matches: 13. The CDR3 runs 18 residues. The CDR3 DNA is TGCGCCAGCAGCTTGGTGGCACTAGCGGGCCTTTTAGGCAATGAGCAGTTCTTC. Amino acid sequence: CASSLVALAGLLGNEQFF.

The gene calls are TRBV27 and TRBJ1-1; D not certain. The germline V and J ends were trimmed by 3 bases and 3 bases, with 11 bases remaining between them. The length of the CDR3 is 14 residues. Germline CDR1 MNHEY, CDR2 SMNVEV (reference sequence). DNA for the CDR3: TGTGCCAGCAGTTTTCGGGGTACAGACACTGAAGCTTTCTTT. It yields the protein CASSFRGTDTEAFF.

This clone was picked up a small number of times. V gene TRBV29-1 combines with J gene TRBJ2-7; 9 positions agree with TRBD1. There are 11 residues in the CDR3. Unmatched junction bases numbered 1, after V lost 4 bases and J lost 6 bases. The germline CDR1 and CDR2 sequences are SQVTM and ANQGSEA. CDR3 amino acids: CSVAQGAEQYF. CDR3 nucleotides: TGCAGCGTTGCACAGGGGGCCGAGCAGTACTTC.

The chain has TRBV6-5 and TRBJ2-7, with D perhaps TRBD1 (5 bases). Trimming cost V 2 bases and J 3 bases, with 8 bases left between them. This CDR3 comprises 13 residues. Germline V gives CDR1 MNHEY, CDR2 SVGAGI. CDR3 sequence (DNA): TGTGCCAGCAGTTACGACAGAGACTACGAGCAGTACTTC. Translation: CASSYDRDYEQYF.

As regards this clone: A much larger clone is a single base away; this may be a read error. The V call is TRBV7-6, the J call TRBJ1-5; perhaps TRBD1 as D (5 bases). This CDR3 has 14 amino acids. In germline, CDR1 is SGHVS, CDR2 FNYEAQ. V was pared by 0 bases and J by 2 bases, with 5 bases between. CDR3 bases: TGTGCCAGCAGCTTAGCACAGGGCAATCAGCCCCAGCATTTT. Protein product: CASSLAQGNQPQHF.

This chain links TRBV5-5 with TRBJ1-5, with D possibly TRBD1 on 5 matching bases. This CDR3 region has 14 residues. Trimming removed 2 bases from V and 4 bases from J, with 10 bases in between. Per the germline V gene, CDR1 is SGHKS and CDR2 is YYEKEE (reference sequence). Written as DNA, the CDR3 is TGTGCCAGCAGCTTCGGGGGGACGAATCAGCCCCAGCATTTT. Translation gives CASSFGGTNQPQHF.

The V call is TRBV6-1, the J call TRBJ2-1; 10 bases line up with TRBD1. J gave up 7 bases and V 2 bases, and 5 bases lay outside the gene matches. Germline loops: CDR1 MNHNS, CDR2 SASEGT. This CDR3 is 15 amino acids long. The CDR3 here is CASSERDRGINEQFF. CDR3 nucleotides: TGTGCCAGCAGTGAAAGGGACAGGGGAATTAATGAGCAGTTCTTC.

The chain links TRBV30 to TRBJ1-1; D is possibly TRBD1 (5 bases). Trimming took off 0 bases at V and 8 bases at J, with 13 bases between the two ends. This CDR3 has 13 residues. Looked up from germline, CDR1 is GTSNPN and CDR2 is SVGIG (reference sequence). The CDR3 is CAWSVSVGREAFF. The DNA for the CDR3 is TGTGCCTGGAGTGTCTCGGTGGGGCGCGAAGCTTTCTTT.

The CDR3 here is CASSFESSSTDTQYF. In DNA, the CDR3 is TGTGCCAGCAGCTTTGAGTCCTCTAGCACAGATACGCAGTATTTT. The chain has TRBV7-3 and TRBJ2-3; D gene uncertain. The CDR3 length is 15 residues. In germline, CDR1 is SGHTA, CDR2 FQGTGA. V shed 3 bases and J shed 0 bases, with 10 bases lying between them.